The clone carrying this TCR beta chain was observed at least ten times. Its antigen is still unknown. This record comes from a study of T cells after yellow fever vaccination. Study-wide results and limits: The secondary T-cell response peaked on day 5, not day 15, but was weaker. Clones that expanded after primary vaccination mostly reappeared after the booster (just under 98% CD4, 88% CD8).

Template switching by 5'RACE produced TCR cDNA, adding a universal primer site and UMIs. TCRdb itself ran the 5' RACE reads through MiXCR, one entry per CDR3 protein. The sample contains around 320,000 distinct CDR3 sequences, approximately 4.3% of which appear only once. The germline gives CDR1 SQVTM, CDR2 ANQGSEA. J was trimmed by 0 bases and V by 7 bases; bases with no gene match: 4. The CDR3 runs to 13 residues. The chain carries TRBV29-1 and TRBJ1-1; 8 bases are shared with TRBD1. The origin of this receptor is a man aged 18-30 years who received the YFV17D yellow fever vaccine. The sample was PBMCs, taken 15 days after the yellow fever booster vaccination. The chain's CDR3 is CSATGGLNTEAFF. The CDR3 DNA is TGCAGCGCCACAGGGGGTTTGAACACTGAAGCTTTCTTT.